Below, 17 T cell receptor beta chains from the same sample are listed, as sequenced in a study of blood T cell repertoires in COVID-19. Some clones are missing from TCRdb's copy, which holds only in-frame ones; the method was immunoSEQ multiplex PCR. The table shows 110,000 to 150,000 clones, with around 82% occurring only once. The sample consisted of peripheral blood. These receptors all come from a human donor in a cohort sampled during active COVID-19.

J is TRBJ1-2 and V is TRBV6-5; 7 positions match TRBD1. Trimming cost V 7 bases and J 4 bases; bases outside gene matches: 6. The CDR3 runs 13 residues. Germline-derived CDR1 and CDR2 are MNHEY and SVGAGI. CDR3 sequence reads: CASTHGQAYGYTF. CDR3 DNA: TGTGCCAGCACCCATGGACAGGCCTATGGCTACACCTTC.

The rearrangement joins TRBV6-5 to TRBJ2-7; D is unclear. The CDR3 runs 15 residues. Germline loops: CDR1 MNHEY, CDR2 SVGAGI. Trimming took off 5 bases at V and 2 bases at J, with 16 bases between the two ends. The CDR3 coding sequence is TGTGCCAGCAGTCGAACTAAATCCTCTCCCTACGAGCAGTACTTC. Translated: CASSRTKSSPYEQYF.

This chain uses TRBV10-3 with TRBJ2-5, with 7 bases identical to TRBD1. This CDR3 contains 15 residues. V lost 2 bases to trimming and J lost 2 bases; unmatched junction nucleotides: 5. Germline V gives CDR1 ENHRY, CDR2 SYGVKD. This CDR3 is CAISEGDRVQETQYF. The CDR3 nucleotides read TGTGCCATCAGTGAGGGGGACAGAGTTCAAGAGACCCAGTACTTC.

This chain links TRBV5-4 with TRBJ2-3; 11 nucleotides match TRBD1. Germline V gene lookup returns CDR1 SGHNT and CDR2 YYREEE (reference sequence). The V and J ends lost 3 bases and 3 bases, in that order; junction bases with no gene match: 12. This CDR3 has 18 residues. The CDR3 loop is CASSSGQGAVLLTDTQYF. The CDR3 nucleotides are TGTGCCAGCAGCTCCGGACAGGGGGCAGTTTTATTAACAGATACGCAGTATTTT. The full variable domain, its missing parts supplied by reference TRBV5-4 and TRBJ2-3, is ETGVTQSPTHLIKTRGQQVTLRCSSQSGHNTVSWYQQALGQGPQFIFQYYREEENGRGNFPPRFSGLQFPNYSSELNVNALELDDSALYLCASSSGQGAVLLTDTQYFGPGTRLTVL.

The chain carries TRBV10-3 and TRBJ2-2, with D tentatively TRBD1 (5 bases). The CDR3 spans 20 residues. The germline V and J ends were trimmed by 0 bases and 3 bases, with 23 bases remaining between them. The germline V gene encodes CDR1 ENHRY and CDR2 SYGVKD. CDR3 DNA sequence: TGTGCCATCAGTGAGTCGGTGTTAGCAGGGATGACGGTGGACACCGGGGAGCTGTTTTTT. Residues: CAISESVLAGMTVDTGELFF.

V is TRBV5-1 and J is TRBJ2-5; TRBD2 is a possible D gene (7 bases). V gave up 4 bases and J gave up 2 bases, with 15 bases separating them. Germline CDR1 reads SGHRS; CDR2 reads YFSETQ. This CDR3 spans 15 amino acids. As DNA, the CDR3 is TGCGCCAGCAGCCTTTTTGAGGGGGGGCAAGAGACCCAGTACTTC. Its protein product is CASSLFEGGQETQYF.

J is TRBJ1-1 and V is TRBV11-3; D is undetermined. Deletions cut 0 bases from V and 3 bases from J, with 5 bases between. This CDR3 region has 13 residues. Germline V gives CDR1 SGHNT, CDR2 YENEEA. CDR3: CASSLEAYTEAFF. CDR3 nucleotides: TGTGCCAGCAGCTTAGAAGCTTACACTGAAGCTTTCTTT.

As DNA, the CDR3 is TGTGCCAGCAGCCCCCGGGAGACTGAAGCTTTCTTT. Its protein is CASSPRETEAFF. The chain links TRBV3-1 (or the pseudogene TRBV3-2) to TRBJ1-1; no definite D call. Germline lookup yields CDR1 LGHDT and CDR2 YNNKEL (reference sequence). V shed 4 bases and J shed 5 bases, with 8 bases lying between them. The CDR3 is 12 residues long.

This rearrangement joins TRBV2 to TRBJ2-1; 12 bases fit TRBD2. This CDR3 spans 13 amino acids. The junction had 5 bases not matched to a gene; V was cut back by 7 bases and J by 10 bases. The germline CDR1 and CDR2 sequences are SNHLY and FYNNEI. Here the CDR3 DNA reads TGTGCCAGCACCTACACTAGCGGGGGGGAGCAGTTCTTC. The encoded protein is CASTYTSGGEQFF.

This rearrangement joins TRBV7-6 to TRBJ2-2; D is unclear. Germline-derived CDR1 and CDR2 are SGHVS and FNYEAQ. This CDR3 contains 15 residues. The V and J ends lost 5 bases and 6 bases respectively, with 16 bases between them. The CDR3 sequence: CASSPVYIVPGELFF. The DNA for the CDR3 is TGTGCCAGCAGCCCCGTATACATCGTCCCCGGGGAGCTGTTTTTT.

This clone was counted between two and nine times. This rearrangement joins TRBV2 to TRBJ1-2; TRBD1 aligns across 7 bases. V trimming: 3 bases; J trimming: 2 bases; junction bases outside the gene matches: 3. The CDR3 contains 14 residues. Germline-derived CDR1 and CDR2 are SNHLY and FYNNEI. CDR3 sequence: CASSDLTGNYGYTF. CDR3 nucleotides: TGTGCCAGCAGTGACCTGACAGGGAACTATGGCTACACCTTC.

V and J are TRBV19 and TRBJ2-7; the match to TRBD2 covers 11 bases. V trimming: 10 bases; J trimming: 2 bases; junction bases outside the gene matches: 4. There are 13 residues in the CDR3. From germline, CDR1 is LNHDA and CDR2 SQIVND (reference sequence). The CDR3 bases are TGTGCCACGGGACTAGCGGCCCCCTACGAGCAGTACTTC. Translating gives CATGLAAPYEQYF.

CDR3 loop: CASRFEPIRDRVYNTEAFF. For the CDR3, the DNA is TGTGCAAGTCGCTTCGAACCCATCCGGGACAGGGTATACAACACTGAAGCTTTCTTT. V and J are TRBV12-2 and TRBJ1-1; the table calls TRBD1, which could not be checked here. TRBV12-2 is a pseudogene locus. The CDR3 length is 19 residues.

The chain joins TRBV14 to TRBJ2-2; D call uncertain. With 0 bases removed from V and 6 bases from J, the gap between germline ends came to 11 bases. Looked up from germline, CDR1 is SGHDN and CDR2 is FVKESK. The CDR3 covers 15 residues. CDR3: CASSQDNRAAGELFF. The CDR3 DNA follows: TGTGCCAGCAGCCAAGATAACAGAGCCGCCGGGGAGCTGTTTTTT.

A few counts support this clone. The chain carries TRBV28 and TRBJ2-1; 8 nucleotides align to TRBD2. V shed 3 bases and J 7 bases; nucleotides not matched to a gene: 5. Per the germline V gene, CDR1 is MDHEN and CDR2 is SYDVKM. The CDR3 is made up of 14 amino acids. CDR3 protein: CASSFRGGQNEQFF. The CDR3, as DNA: TGTGCCAGCAGTTTTCGGGGGGGCCAAAATGAGCAGTTCTTC.

This chain links TRBV4-1 with TRBJ2-7; no firm D call. The CDR3 runs 13 residues. The V gene's germline CDR1 is MGHRA and CDR2 YSYEKL. Trimming removed 4 bases from V and 4 bases from J, with 11 bases in between. DNA for the CDR3: TGCGCCAGCAGCCCAAGAATCCGGTACGAGCAGTACTTC. Its protein is CASSPRIRYEQYF.

In nucleotides, the CDR3 is TGCGCCAGCAGCATTGTAGCGGGGGAGTACAATGAGCAGTTCTTC. Translating it yields CASSIVAGEYNEQFF. The chain employs TRBV5-1 and TRBJ2-1; 9 bases are a match to TRBD2. The V gene's germline CDR1 is SGHRS and CDR2 YFSETQ. V shed 4 bases, J shed 4 bases, and the junction held 6 bases outside the gene matches. The CDR3 totals 15 residues.